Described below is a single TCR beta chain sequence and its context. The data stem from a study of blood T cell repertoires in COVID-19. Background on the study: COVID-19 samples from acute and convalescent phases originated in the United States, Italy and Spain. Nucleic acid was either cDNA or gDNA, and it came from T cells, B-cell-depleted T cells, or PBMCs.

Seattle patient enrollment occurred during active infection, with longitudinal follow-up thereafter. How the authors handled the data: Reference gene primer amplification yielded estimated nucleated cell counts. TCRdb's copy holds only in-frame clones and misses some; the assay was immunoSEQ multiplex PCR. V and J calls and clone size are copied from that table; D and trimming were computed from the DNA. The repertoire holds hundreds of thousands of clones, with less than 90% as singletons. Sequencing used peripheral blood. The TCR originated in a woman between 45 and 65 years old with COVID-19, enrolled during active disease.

CDR3: CASSYFGQGNTEAFF. CDR3 bases: TGTGCCAGCAGTTATTTCGGACAGGGTAACACTGAAGCTTTCTTT. This chain connects TRBV6-5 to TRBJ1-1; 8 nucleotides align to TRBD1. The CDR3 is 15 amino acids. In germline, CDR1 is MNHEY, CDR2 SVGAGI. The V segment lost 3 bases and the J segment 2 bases; nucleotides outside the gene matches: 5.